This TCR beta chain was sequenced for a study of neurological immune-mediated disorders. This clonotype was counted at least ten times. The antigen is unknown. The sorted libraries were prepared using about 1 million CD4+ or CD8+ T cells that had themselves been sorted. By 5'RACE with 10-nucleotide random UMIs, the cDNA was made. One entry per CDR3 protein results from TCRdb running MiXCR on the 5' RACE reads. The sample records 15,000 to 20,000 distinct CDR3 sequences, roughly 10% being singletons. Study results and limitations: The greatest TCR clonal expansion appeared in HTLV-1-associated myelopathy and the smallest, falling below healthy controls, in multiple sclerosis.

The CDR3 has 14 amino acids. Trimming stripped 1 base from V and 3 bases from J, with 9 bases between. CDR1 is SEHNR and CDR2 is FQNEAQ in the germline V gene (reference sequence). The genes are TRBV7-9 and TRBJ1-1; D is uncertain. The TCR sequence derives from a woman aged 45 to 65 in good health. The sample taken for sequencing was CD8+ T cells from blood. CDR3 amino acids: CASSLVLGHTEAFF. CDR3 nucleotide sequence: TGTGCCAGCAGCTTAGTCCTGGGCCACACTGAAGCTTTCTTT.